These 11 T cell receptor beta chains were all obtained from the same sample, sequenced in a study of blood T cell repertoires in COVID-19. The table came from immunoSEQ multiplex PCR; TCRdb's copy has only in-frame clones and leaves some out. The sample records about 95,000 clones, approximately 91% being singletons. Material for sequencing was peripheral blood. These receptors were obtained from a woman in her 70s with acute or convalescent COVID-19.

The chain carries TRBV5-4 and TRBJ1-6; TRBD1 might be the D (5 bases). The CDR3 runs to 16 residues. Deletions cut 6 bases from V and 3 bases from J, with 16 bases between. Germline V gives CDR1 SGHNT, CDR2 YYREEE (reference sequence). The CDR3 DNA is TGTGCCAGCAACTCAAGACAGTCCGTCTATAATTCACCCCTCCACTTT. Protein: CASNSRQSVYNSPLHF.

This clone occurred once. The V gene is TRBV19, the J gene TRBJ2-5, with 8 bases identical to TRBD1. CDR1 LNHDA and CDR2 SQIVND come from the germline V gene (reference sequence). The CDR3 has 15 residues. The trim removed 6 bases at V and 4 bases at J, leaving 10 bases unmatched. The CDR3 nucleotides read TGTGCCAGTAGACGACAGGGGACTGCGGGAGAGACCCAGTACTTC. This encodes CASRRQGTAGETQYF.

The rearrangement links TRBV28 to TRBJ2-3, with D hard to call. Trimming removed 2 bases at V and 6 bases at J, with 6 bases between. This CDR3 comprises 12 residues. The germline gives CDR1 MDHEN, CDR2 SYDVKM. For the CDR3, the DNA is TGTGCCAGCAGTTTAATGCAGGATACGCAGTATTTT. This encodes CASSLMQDTQYF.

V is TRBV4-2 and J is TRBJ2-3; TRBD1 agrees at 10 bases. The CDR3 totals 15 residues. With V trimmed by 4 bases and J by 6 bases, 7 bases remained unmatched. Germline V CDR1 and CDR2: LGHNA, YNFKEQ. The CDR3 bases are TGTGCCAGCAGCCGAGAGGGACAGGGGACGGATACGCAGTATTTT. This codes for CASSREGQGTDTQYF.

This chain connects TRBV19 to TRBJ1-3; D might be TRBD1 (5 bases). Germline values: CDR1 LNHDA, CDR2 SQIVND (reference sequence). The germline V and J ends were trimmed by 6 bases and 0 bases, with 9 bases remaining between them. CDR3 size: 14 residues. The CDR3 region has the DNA TGTGCCAGTAGCCGCAGGGCCTCTGGAAACACCATATATTTT. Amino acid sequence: CASSRRASGNTIYF.

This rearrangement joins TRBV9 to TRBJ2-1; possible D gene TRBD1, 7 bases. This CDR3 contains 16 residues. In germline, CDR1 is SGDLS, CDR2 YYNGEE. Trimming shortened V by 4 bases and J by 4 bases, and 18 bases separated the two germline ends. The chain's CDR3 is CASSPRGDKIYNEQFF. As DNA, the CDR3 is TGTGCCAGCAGCCCCAGGGGGGACAAGATATACAATGAGCAGTTCTTC.

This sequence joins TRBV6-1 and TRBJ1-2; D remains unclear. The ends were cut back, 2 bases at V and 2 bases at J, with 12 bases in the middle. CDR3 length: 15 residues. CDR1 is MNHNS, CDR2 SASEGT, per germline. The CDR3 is CASSESGRQNYGYTF. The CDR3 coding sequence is TGTGCCAGCAGTGAAAGTGGCAGGCAGAACTATGGCTACACCTTC.

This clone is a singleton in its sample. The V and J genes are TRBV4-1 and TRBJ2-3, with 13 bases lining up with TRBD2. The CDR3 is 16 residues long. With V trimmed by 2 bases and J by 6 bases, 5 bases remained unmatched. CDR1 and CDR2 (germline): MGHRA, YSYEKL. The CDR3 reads CASSQQLAGGRDTQYF. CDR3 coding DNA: TGCGCCAGCAGCCAACAACTAGCGGGGGGGCGCGATACGCAGTATTTT.

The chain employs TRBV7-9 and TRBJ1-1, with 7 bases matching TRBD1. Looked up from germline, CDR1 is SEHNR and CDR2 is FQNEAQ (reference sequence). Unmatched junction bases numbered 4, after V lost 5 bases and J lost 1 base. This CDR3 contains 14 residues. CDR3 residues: CASSRTGENTEAFF. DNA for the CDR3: TGTGCCAGCAGCCGAACAGGGGAGAACACTGAAGCTTTCTTT.

The CDR3 here is CASSLSRDRPNSPLHF. The CDR3, as DNA: TGTGCCAGCAGCCTCTCCCGGGACAGACCCAATTCACCCCTCCACTTT. The chain joins TRBV4-2 to TRBJ1-6; TRBD1 aligns across 7 bases. Germline CDR1 and CDR2: LGHNA and YNFKEQ. Losses at the gene ends were 4 bases for V and 7 bases for J; bases not matched to a gene: 10. The CDR3 length is 16 residues.

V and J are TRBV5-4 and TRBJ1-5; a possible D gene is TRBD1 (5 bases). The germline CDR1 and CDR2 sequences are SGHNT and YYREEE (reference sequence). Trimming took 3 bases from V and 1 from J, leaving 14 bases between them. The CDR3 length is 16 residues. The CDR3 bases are TGTGCCAGCAGCTCCGGTGGGGGGGGAAGCAATCAGCCCCAGCATTTT. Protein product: CASSSGGGGSNQPQHF.